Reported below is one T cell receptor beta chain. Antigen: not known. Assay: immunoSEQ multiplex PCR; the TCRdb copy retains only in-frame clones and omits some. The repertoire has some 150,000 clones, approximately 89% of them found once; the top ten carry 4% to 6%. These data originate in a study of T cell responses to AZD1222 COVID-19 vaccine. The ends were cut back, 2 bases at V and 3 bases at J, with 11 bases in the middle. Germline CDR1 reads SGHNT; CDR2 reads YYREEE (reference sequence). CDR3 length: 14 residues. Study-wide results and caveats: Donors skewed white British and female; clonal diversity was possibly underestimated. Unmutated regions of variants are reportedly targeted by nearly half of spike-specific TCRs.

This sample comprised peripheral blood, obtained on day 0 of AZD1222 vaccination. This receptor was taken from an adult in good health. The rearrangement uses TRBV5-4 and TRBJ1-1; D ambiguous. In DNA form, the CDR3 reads TGTGCCAGCAGCTTCGGGGATTGGTACACTGAAGCTTTCTTT. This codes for CASSFGDWYTEAFF.